The rows below give T cell receptor beta chains drawn from one sample of a study of metastatic and nonmetastatic thyroid tumors. TCRdb redid the clone calls on the PCR reads using MiXCR. The table shows roughly 50,000 clones, with approximately 20% occurring only once. Material: blood. These receptors were obtained from a male donor with papillary thyroid cancer or a benign thyroid nodule (not recorded which). Some clones in this sample may be carry-over from other donors' samples. CDR3s include the opening cysteine and the closing phenylalanine or tryptophan. Each record gives: V gene, J gene, clone size, D gene, CDR3 DNA, CDR3 protein. D genes are given only for firm matches. Expanded clones get a size class; other rows say once, few or many, or leave the size out.

V: TRBV18; J: TRBJ2-1; size: once; D: TRBD1; DNA: TGTGCCAGCTCACCATTAGACAGGGAAATCTACAATGAGCAGTTCTTC; CDR3: CASSPLDREIYNEQFF
V: TRBV20-1; J: TRBJ2-1; size: -; D: TRBD2; DNA: TGCAGTGCTAGAGAGGTCCTAGCGGGAGTTAGCAATGAGCAGTTCTTC; CDR3: CSAREVLAGVSNEQFF
V: TRBV2; J: TRBJ2-6; size: many; D: TRBD2; DNA: TGTGCCAGCAGTGAGCGGGGGGGCTCTGGGGCCAACGTCCTGACTTTC; CDR3: CASSERGGSGANVLTF
V: TRBV20-1; J: TRBJ1-5; size: many; D: -; DNA: TGCAGTGCTGACCCTTCGGTGGGTAGCAATCAGCCCCAGCATTTT; CDR3: CSADPSVGSNQPQHF
V: TRBV30; J: TRBJ2-7; size: many; D: -; DNA: TGTGCCTGGAGTGTACAAGCGGAGTTAACCTACGAGCAGTACTTC; CDR3: CAWSVQAELTYEQYF
V: TRBV15; J: TRBJ1-1; size: many; D: -; DNA: TGTGCCACCAGCAGAGATGCTGGGGGTGGGGCTGAAGCTTTCTTT; CDR3: CATSRDAGGGAEAFF
V: TRBV12-3/TRBV12-4; J: TRBJ2-5; size: -; D: -; DNA: TGTGCCAGCAGTTTAAACCAAGAGACCCAGTACTTC; CDR3: CASSLNQETQYF
V: TRBV6-1; J: TRBJ2-7; size: -; D: -; DNA: TGTGCCAGCAGTGAACTAGCTGGGGAATGGTACGAGCAGTACTTC; CDR3: CASSELAGEWYEQYF
V: TRBV12-3/TRBV12-4; J: TRBJ1-1; size: many; D: -; DNA: TGTGCCAGCAGTTTCCGGCAGGGAGGTAGCACTGAAGCTTTCTTT; CDR3: CASSFRQGGSTEAFF
V: TRBV30; J: TRBJ1-1; size: -; D: -; DNA: TGTGCCTGGAGTGGTTCGAAAGGGGCCACTGAAGCTTTCTTT; CDR3: CAWSGSKGATEAFF
V: TRBV18; J: TRBJ1-1; size: many; D: -; DNA: TGTGCCAGCTCGTCTTCCCCTACTGGGACTGAAGCTTTCTTT; CDR3: CASSSSPTGTEAFF
V: TRBV28; J: TRBJ2-7; size: many; D: TRBD2; DNA: TGTGCCAGCAGTTTAAGTAGCGGGAGTAGTTCCGAGCAGTACTTC; CDR3: CASSLSSGSSSEQYF
V: TRBV28; J: TRBJ2-7; size: many; D: -; DNA: TGTGCCAGCAGTTCCTACTTGGGCGGTTCCTACGAGCAGTACTTC; CDR3: CASSSYLGGSYEQYF
V: TRBV6-2/TRBV6-3; J: TRBJ2-7; size: -; D: -; DNA: TGTGCCAGCAGTTACGCGGGGACCAGCTCCTACGAGCAGTACTTC; CDR3: CASSYAGTSSYEQYF
V: TRBV20-1; J: TRBJ2-1; size: many; D: TRBD2; DNA: TGCAGTGCTACGGGACTAGGAACTGGCAATGAGCAGTTCTTC; CDR3: CSATGLGTGNEQFF
V: TRBV20-1; J: TRBJ1-2; size: many; D: -; DNA: TGCAGTGCTAGAGCTGAGGGGCGCAACTATGGCTACACCTTC; CDR3: CSARAEGRNYGYTF
V: TRBV12-3/TRBV12-4; J: TRBJ2-2; size: -; D: -; DNA: TGTGCCAGCACCCCCACCCGATGCAGCCCGTGGACCGGGGAGCTGTTTTTT; CDR3: CASTPTRCSPWTGELFF
V: TRBV15; J: TRBJ2-5; size: many; D: -; DNA: TGTGCCACCAGCTTCCGACGGGGGCGAGAGACCCAGTACTTC; CDR3: CATSFRRGRETQYF
V: TRBV6-1; J: TRBJ2-3; size: many; D: -; DNA: TGTGCCAGCAGTGAAGCAGGGCTCACAGATACGCAGTATTTT; CDR3: CASSEAGLTDTQYF
V: TRBV4-1; J: TRBJ1-1; size: -; D: -; DNA: TGCGCCAGCAGCCAAGAAGGGCGGGCTACTGGCACTGAAGCTTTCTTT; CDR3: CASSQEGRATGTEAFF
V: TRBV6-1; J: TRBJ1-3; size: -; D: -; DNA: TGTGCCAACAGCCCGTCTGTAAACACCATATATTTT; CDR3: CANSPSVNTIYF
V: TRBV7-3; J: TRBJ2-7; size: many; D: -; DNA: TGTGCCAGCAGCTTAAGGTATGCAGGGCCCACCTTTTCCTACGAGCAGTACTTC; CDR3: CASSLRYAGPTFSYEQYF
V: TRBV6-2/TRBV6-3; J: TRBJ2-3; size: many; D: TRBD2; DNA: TGTGCCAGCAGTTTGTCTCCTAGCGGGGGGGCTATCACAGATACGCAGTATTTT; CDR3: CASSLSPSGGAITDTQYF
V: TRBV20-1; J: TRBJ2-2; size: many; D: -; DNA: TGCAGTGCTAGAGATCGGAGGGGGTCGCTCACCGGGGAGCTGTTTTTT; CDR3: CSARDRRGSLTGELFF
V: TRBV5-1; J: TRBJ2-7; size: many; D: -; DNA: TGCGCCAGCAAACACCACTTGTGGTACGAGCAGTACTTC; CDR3: CASKHHLWYEQYF
V: TRBV29-1; J: TRBJ1-1; size: many; D: -; DNA: TGCAGCGTCCACAGGGCGGTGAACACTGAAGCTTTCTTT; CDR3: CSVHRAVNTEAFF
V: TRBV5-1; J: TRBJ2-3; size: -; D: TRBD2; DNA: TGCGCCAGCAGCCCCGGGGGGGTCTCAGATACGCAGTATTTT; CDR3: CASSPGGVSDTQYF
V: TRBV6-1; J: TRBJ1-5; size: few; D: -; DNA: TGTGCCAGCAGTACCCGGACTGGGTTTAATCATCCCCAGCATTTT; CDR3: CASSTRTGFNHPQHF
V: TRBV27; J: TRBJ2-7; size: many; D: -; DNA: TGTGCCAGCAGGCCTTGGGGCAACTCCTACGAGCAGTACTTC; CDR3: CASRPWGNSYEQYF
V: TRBV6-2/TRBV6-3; J: TRBJ2-2; size: many; D: -; DNA: TGTGCCAGCAGGGACGGGGAGCTGTTTTTT; CDR3: CASRDGELFF
V: TRBV5-1; J: TRBJ2-5; size: -; D: TRBD1; DNA: TGCGCCAGCAGATTTGACAGGGTAGGGCAAGAGACCAAGTACTTC; CDR3: CASRFDRVGQETKYF
V: TRBV10-1; J: TRBJ1-5; size: many; D: -; DNA: TGCGCCAGCAGTGAGTCCCTAGCGGACAGTTCCAATCAGCCCCAGCATTTT; CDR3: CASSESLADSSNQPQHF
V: TRBV24-1; J: TRBJ2-3; size: -; D: TRBD2; DNA: TGTGCCACCAGTGTTAGGACTAGCGGGGCTGGGGATACGCAGTATTTT; CDR3: CATSVRTSGAGDTQYF
V: TRBV6-1; J: TRBJ2-2; size: many; D: -; DNA: TGTGCCAGCACCCTAGGCAGGGTCGGGGAGCTGTTTTTT; CDR3: CASTLGRVGELFF
V: TRBV5-4; J: TRBJ2-1; size: -; D: TRBD2; DNA: TGTGCCAGCAGCGGGCGGGAGGGCCTAGGGGAGCAGTTCTTC; CDR3: CASSGREGLGEQFF
V: TRBV6-1; J: TRBJ2-5; size: -; D: -; DNA: TGTGCCAGCGGGAGGGAGACCCAGTACTTC; CDR3: CASGRETQYF
V: TRBV12-5; J: TRBJ1-6; size: many; D: -; DNA: TGTGCTAGTGGTTCCGCGTCGGGGGTTAATTCACCCCTCCACTTT; CDR3: CASGSASGVNSPLHF
V: TRBV12-3/TRBV12-4; J: TRBJ1-5; size: many; D: TRBD1; DNA: TGTGCCAGCAGTGCCAGGACAGGTAGCAATCAGCCCCAGCATTTT; CDR3: CASSARTGSNQPQHF
V: TRBV11-2; J: TRBJ2-7; size: many; D: -; DNA: TGTGCCAGCAGCTTAGAATGGGGAGGCGGGGGCCCCGACTACGAGCAGTACTTC; CDR3: CASSLEWGGGGPDYEQYF
V: TRBV25-1; J: TRBJ2-2; size: -; D: -; DNA: TGTGCCAGCAGTGAAGCCGGACGATCCACCGGGGAGCTGTTTTTT; CDR3: CASSEAGRSTGELFF
V: TRBV28; J: TRBJ2-6; size: -; D: -; DNA: TGTGCCAGCAGACTCAGGGACGGGGCCAACGTCCTGACTTTC; CDR3: CASRLRDGANVLTF
V: TRBV11-2; J: TRBJ2-7; size: -; D: TRBD2; DNA: TGTGCCAGCAGCCAGGATGGTGGCGGGAGCTCCTACGAGCAGTACTTC; CDR3: CASSQDGGGSSYEQYF
V: TRBV27; J: TRBJ2-1; size: few; D: TRBD2; DNA: TGTGCCAGCAGACGGGTGGGACTAGCGGGGGGCTCTGATGAGCAGTTCTTC; CDR3: CASRRVGLAGGSDEQFF
V: TRBV15; J: TRBJ2-3; size: medium-sized; D: TRBD2; DNA: TGTGCCACCAGCAGAGATACCCTAGCGGGGAGCAAGACAGATACGCAGTATTTT; CDR3: CATSRDTLAGSKTDTQYF
V: TRBV10-1; J: TRBJ2-2; size: many; D: TRBD2; DNA: TGCGCCAGCAGTAGCGGGGACACCGGGGAGCTGTTTTTT; CDR3: CASSSGDTGELFF
V: TRBV19; J: TRBJ2-2; size: many; D: TRBD2; DNA: TGTGCCAGTAAGATGATCTTCGCGGGAGACACCGGGGAGCTGTTTTTT; CDR3: CASKMIFAGDTGELFF